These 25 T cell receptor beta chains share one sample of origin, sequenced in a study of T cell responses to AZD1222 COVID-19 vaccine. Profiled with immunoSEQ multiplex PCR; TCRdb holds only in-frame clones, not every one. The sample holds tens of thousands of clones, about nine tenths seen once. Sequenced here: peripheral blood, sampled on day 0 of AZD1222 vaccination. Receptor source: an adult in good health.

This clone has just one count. The DNA of the CDR3 is TGTGCCAGCAGGAGACAGACGAACACTGAAGCTTTCTTT. Translated, it gives CASRRQTNTEAFF. V usage is TRBV6-5 and J usage is TRBJ1-1, with D possibly being TRBD1 (5 bases). Looked up from germline, CDR1 is MNHEY and CDR2 is SVGAGI. The CDR3 extends over 13 amino acids. Trimming took 6 bases from V and 1 from J, leaving 9 bases between them.

Here the CDR3 reads CAWSVRTTGELFF. CDR3 DNA: TGTGCCTGGAGTGTAAGGACCACCGGGGAGCTGTTTTTT. The chain combines TRBV30 with TRBJ2-2; no clear D gene. Germline CDR1 reads GTSNPN; CDR2 reads SVGIG (reference sequence). This CDR3 has 13 amino acids. V was shortened by 0 bases and J by 4 bases, with 6 bases between the two germline ends. The variable domain in full, completed from reference TRBV30 and TRBJ2-2, reads SQTIHQWPATLVQPVGSPLSLECTVEGTSNPNLYWYRQAAGRGLQLLFYSVGIGQISSEVPQNLSASRPQDRQFILSSKKLLLSDSGFYLCAWSVRTTGELFFGEGSRLTVL.

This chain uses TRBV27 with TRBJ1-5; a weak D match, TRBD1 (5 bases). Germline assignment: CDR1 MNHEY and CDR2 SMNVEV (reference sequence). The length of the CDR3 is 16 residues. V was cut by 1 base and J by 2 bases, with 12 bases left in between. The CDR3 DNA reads TGTGCCAGCAGTTTATTCGGGGGGGGAGGCAATCAGCCCCAGCATTTT. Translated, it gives CASSLFGGGGNQPQHF.

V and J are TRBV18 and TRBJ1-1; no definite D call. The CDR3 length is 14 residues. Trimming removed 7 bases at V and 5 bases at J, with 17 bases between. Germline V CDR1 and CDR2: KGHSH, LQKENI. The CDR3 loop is CASWSGEEWTEAFF. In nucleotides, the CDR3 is TGTGCCAGCTGGAGTGGGGAGGAGTGGACTGAAGCTTTCTTT. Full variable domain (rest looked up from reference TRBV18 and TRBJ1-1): NAGVMQNPRHLVRRRGQEARLRCSPMKGHSHVYWYRQLPEEGLKFMVYLQKENIIDESGMPKERFSAEFPKEGPSILRIQQVVRGDSAAYFCASWSGEEWTEAFFGQGTRLTVV.

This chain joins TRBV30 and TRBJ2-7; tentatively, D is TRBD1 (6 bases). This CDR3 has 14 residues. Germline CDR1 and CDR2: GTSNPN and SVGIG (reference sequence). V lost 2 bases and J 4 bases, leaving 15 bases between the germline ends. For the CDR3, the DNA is TGTGCCTGGAGTCCCAGTCCTAGGGGGTACGAGCAGTACTTC. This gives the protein CAWSPSPRGYEQYF.

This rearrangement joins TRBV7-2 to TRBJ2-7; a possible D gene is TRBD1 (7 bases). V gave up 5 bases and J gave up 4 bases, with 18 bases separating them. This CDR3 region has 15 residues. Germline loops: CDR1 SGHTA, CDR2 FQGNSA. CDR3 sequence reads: CASSLGGTVLYEQYF. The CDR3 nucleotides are TGTGCCAGCAGCCTAGGGGGGACAGTCCTTTACGAGCAGTACTTC.

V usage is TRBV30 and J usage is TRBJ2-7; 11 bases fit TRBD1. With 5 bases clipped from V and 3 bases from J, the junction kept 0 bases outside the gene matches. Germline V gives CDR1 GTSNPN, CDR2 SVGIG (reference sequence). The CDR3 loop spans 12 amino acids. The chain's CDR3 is CAWGTGGYEQYF. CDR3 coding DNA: TGTGCCTGGGGGACAGGGGGCTACGAGCAGTACTTC.

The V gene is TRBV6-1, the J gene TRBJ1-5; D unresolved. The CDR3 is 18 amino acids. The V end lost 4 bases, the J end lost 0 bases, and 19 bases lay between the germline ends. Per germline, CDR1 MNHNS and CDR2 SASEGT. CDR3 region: CASSGPGDSWNSNQPQHF. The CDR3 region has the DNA TGTGCCAGCAGTGGGCCGGGAGATAGTTGGAATAGCAATCAGCCCCAGCATTTT.

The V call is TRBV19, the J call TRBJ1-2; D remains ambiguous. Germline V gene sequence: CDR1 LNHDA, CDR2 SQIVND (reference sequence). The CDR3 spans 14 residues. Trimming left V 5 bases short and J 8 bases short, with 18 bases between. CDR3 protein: CASSPRPSPRGYTF. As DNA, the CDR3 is TGTGCCAGTAGTCCCCGGCCCTCACCGCGGGGCTACACCTTC.

The CDR3 region has the DNA TGCAGTGCCTATACTAGTGTCGAGCAGTACTTC. Translating it yields CSAYTSVEQYF. This chain links TRBV20-1 with TRBJ2-7; a weak D match, TRBD2 (5 bases). CDR1 is DFQATT, CDR2 SNEGSKA, per germline (reference sequence). The CDR3 has 11 amino acids. The V end was cut by 6 bases, the J end by 6 bases, with 12 bases between.

The CDR3 region is CASSLLPSLPQETQYF. Here the CDR3 DNA reads TGTGCCAGCAGCTTGTTGCCCTCACTCCCCCAAGAGACCCAGTACTTC. The J gene is TRBJ2-5, the V gene TRBV5-5; no reliable D call. CDR1 is SGHKS, CDR2 YYEKEE, per germline (reference sequence). This CDR3 is built from 16 residues. V was shortened by 1 base and J by 1 base, with 14 bases between the two germline ends.

The CDR3 sequence: CASGLGVGSGETQYF. The CDR3 DNA follows: TGTGCTAGTGGTTTGGGCGTGGGGTCAGGAGAGACCCAGTACTTC. The genes are TRBV12-5 and TRBJ2-5; D remains unclear. CDR3 length: 15 amino acids. Germline V CDR1 and CDR2: LGHNT, FRNRAP. The germline V and J ends were trimmed by 1 base and 4 bases, with 13 bases remaining between them.

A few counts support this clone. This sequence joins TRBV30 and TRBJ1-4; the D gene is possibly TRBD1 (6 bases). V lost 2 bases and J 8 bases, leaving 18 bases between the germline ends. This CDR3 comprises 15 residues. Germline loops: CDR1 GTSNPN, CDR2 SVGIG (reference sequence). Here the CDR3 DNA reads TGTGCCTGGAGTAAACGGACAGTCGGGAAGGAAAAACTGTTTTTT. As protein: CAWSKRTVGKEKLFF.

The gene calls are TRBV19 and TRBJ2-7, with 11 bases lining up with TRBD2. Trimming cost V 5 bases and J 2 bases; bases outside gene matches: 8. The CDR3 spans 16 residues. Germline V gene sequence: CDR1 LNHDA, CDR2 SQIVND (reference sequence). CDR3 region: CASSVGGLAETYEQYF. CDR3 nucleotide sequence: TGTGCCAGTAGTGTAGGGGGACTAGCGGAAACCTACGAGCAGTACTTC.

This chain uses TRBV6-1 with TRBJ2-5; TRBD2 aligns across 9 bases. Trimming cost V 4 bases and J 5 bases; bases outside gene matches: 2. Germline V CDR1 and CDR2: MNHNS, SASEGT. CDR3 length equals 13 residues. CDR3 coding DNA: TGTGCCAGCAGTGTAGCGGGAGTGGAGACCCAGTACTTC. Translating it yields CASSVAGVETQYF.

CDR3 amino acids: CASSYTGPEAFF. The CDR3, as DNA: TGTGCCAGCAGCTATACAGGGCCTGAAGCTTTCTTT. This rearrangement joins TRBV7-2 to TRBJ1-1; D might be TRBD1 (6 bases). The V gene lost 4 bases and the J gene lost 6 bases, with 9 bases spanning the gap. This CDR3 is built from 12 residues. Germline V gene sequence: CDR1 SGHTA, CDR2 FQGNSA.

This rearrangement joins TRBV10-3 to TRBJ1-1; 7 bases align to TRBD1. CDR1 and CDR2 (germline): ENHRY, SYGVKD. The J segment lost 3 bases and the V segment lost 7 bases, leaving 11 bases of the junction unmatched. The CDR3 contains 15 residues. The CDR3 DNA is TGTGCCATCACCTACTCCGGGACAGCTGACACTGAAGCTTTCTTT. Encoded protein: CAITYSGTADTEAFF.

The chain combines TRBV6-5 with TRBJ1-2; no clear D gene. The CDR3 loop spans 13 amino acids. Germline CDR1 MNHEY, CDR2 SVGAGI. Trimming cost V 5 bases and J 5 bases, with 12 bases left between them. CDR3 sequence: CASSPLHGYGYTF. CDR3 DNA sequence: TGTGCCAGCAGTCCGCTGCACGGGTATGGCTACACCTTC.

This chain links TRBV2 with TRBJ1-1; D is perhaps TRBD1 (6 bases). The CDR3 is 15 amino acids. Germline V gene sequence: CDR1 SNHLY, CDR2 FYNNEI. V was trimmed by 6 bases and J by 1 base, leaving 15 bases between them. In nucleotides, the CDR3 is TGTGCCAGCAGCCTGCTAGGGGGAGGGAACACTGAAGCTTTCTTT. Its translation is CASSLLGGGNTEAFF.

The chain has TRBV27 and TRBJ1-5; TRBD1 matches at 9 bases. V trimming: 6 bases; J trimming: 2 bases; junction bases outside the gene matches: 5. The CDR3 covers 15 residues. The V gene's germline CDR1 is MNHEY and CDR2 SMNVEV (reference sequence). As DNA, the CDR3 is TGTGCCAGCAGCCCCCGGACAGGGGGCAATCAGCCCCAGCATTTT. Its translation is CASSPRTGGNQPQHF.

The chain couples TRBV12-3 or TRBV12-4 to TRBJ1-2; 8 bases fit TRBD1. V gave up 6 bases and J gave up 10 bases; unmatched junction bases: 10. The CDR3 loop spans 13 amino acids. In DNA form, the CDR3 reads TGTGCCAGCAGACAGGGGGAAATCCGTGCCTACACCTTC. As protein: CASRQGEIRAYTF.

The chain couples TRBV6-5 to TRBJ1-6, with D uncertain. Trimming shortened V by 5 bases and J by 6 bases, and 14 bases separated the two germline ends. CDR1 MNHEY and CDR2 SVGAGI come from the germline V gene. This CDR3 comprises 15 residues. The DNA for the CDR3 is TGTGCCAGCAGTCCTCAGACCAGGCCTAATTCACCCCTCCACTTT. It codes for CASSPQTRPNSPLHF.

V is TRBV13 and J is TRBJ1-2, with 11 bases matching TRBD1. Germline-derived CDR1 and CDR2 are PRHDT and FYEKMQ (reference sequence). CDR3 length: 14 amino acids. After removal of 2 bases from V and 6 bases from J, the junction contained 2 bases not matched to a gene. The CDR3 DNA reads TGTGCCAGCAGCTTACGGGGACAGGGGGATGGCTACACCTTC. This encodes CASSLRGQGDGYTF. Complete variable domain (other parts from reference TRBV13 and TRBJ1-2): AAGVIQSPRHLIKEKRETATLKCYPIPRHDTVYWYQQGPGQDPQFLISFYEKMQSDKGSIPDRFSAQQFSDYHSELNMSSLELGDSALYFCASSLRGQGDGYTFGSGTRLTVV.

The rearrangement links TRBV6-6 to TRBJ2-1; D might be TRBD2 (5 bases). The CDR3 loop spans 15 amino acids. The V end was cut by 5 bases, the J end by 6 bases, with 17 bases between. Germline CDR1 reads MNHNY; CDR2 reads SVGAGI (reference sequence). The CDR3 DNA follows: TGTGCCAGCAGTGTTATCGGGGAGAAGGGCAATGAGCAGTTCTTC. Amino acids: CASSVIGEKGNEQFF.

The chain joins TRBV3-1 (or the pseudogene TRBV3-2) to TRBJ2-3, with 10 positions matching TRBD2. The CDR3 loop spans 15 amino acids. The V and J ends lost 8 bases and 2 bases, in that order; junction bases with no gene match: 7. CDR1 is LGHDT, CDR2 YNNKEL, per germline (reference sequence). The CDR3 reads CASGGLAETTDTQYF. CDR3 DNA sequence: TGTGCCAGCGGCGGACTAGCGGAAACCACAGATACGCAGTATTTT.